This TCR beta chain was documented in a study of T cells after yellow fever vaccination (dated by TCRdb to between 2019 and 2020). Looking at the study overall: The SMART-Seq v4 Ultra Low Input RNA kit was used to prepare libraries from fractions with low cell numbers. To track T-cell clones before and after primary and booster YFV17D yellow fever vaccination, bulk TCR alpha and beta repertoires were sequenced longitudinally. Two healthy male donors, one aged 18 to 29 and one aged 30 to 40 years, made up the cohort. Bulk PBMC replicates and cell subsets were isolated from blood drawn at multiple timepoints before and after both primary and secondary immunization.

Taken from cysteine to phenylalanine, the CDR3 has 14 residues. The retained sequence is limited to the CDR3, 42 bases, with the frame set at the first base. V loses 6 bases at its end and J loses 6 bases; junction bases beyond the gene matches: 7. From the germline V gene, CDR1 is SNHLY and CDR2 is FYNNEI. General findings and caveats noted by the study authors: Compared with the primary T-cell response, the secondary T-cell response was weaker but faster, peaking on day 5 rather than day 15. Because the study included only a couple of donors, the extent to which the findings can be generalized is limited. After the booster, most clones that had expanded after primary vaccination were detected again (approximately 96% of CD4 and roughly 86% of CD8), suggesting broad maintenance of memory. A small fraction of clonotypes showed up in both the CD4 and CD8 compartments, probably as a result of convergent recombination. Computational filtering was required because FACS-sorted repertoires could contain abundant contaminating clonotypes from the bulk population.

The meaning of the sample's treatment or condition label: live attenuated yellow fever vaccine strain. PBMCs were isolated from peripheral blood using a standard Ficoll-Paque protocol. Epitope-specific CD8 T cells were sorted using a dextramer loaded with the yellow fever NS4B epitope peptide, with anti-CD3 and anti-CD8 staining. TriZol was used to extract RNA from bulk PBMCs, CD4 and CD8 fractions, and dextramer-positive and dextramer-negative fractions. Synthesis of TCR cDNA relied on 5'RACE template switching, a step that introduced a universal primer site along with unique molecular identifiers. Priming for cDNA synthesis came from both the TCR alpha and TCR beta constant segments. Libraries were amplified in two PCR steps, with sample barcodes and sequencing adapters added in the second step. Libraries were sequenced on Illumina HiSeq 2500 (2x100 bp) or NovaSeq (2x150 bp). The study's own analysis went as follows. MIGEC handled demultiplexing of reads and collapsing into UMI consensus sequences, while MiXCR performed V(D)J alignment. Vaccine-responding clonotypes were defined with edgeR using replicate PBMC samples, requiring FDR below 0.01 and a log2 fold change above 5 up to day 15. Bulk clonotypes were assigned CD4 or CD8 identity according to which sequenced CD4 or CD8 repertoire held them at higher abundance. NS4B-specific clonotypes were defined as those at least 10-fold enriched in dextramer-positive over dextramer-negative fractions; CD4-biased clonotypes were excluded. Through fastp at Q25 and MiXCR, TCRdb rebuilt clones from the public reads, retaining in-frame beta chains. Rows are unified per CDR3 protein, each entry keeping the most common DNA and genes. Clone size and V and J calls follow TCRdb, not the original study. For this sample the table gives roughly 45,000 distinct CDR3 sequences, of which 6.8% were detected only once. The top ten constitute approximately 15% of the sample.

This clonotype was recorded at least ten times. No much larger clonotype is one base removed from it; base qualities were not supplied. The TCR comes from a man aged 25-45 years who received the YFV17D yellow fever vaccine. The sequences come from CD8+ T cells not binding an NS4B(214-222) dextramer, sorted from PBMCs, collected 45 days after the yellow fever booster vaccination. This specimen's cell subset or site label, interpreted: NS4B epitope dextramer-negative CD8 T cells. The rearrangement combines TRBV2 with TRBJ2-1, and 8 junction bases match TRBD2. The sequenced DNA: TGTGCCAGCAGAGTGAGTAGCGGGATCAATGAGCAGTTCTTC. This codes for CASRVSSGINEQFF.